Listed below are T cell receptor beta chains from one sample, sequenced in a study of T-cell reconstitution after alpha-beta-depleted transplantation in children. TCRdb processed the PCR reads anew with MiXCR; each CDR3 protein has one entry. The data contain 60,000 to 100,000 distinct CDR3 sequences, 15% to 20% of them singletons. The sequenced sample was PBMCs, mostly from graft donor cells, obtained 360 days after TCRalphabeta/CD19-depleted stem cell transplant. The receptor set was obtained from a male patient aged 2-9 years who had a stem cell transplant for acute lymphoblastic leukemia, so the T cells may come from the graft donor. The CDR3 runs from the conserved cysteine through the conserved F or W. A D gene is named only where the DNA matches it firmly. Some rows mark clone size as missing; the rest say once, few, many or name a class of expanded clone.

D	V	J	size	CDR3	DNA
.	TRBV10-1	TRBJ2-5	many	CASSESIAAGETQYF	TGCGCCAGCAGTGAGTCGATTGCCGCTGGGGAGACCCAGTACTTC
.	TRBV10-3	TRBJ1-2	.	CAISEYGTYGYTF	TGTGCCATCAGTGAGTATGGGACCTATGGCTACACCTTC
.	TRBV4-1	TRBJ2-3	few	CASSQEGVGTDTQYF	TGCGCCAGCAGCCAAGAGGGAGTCGGCACAGATACGCAGTATTTT
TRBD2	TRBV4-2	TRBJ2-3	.	CASSQEREGLPSTQYF	TGTGCCAGCAGCCAAGAGCGGGAGGGCCTGCCCTCTACGCAGTATTTT
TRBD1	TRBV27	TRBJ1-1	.	CASSSWVTGPLAEAFF	TGTGCCAGCAGCAGTTGGGTGACAGGGCCCCTCGCTGAAGCTTTCTTT
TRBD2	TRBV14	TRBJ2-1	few	CASSQDRGRARNEQFF	TGTGCCAGCAGCCAAGATCGTGGGAGGGCCAGGAATGAGCAGTTCTTC
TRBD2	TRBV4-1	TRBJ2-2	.	CASNQDRGPQGGRGFTGELFF	TGCGCCAGCAACCAAGATCGGGGCCCCCAGGGCGGGAGAGGGTTTACCGGGGAGCTGTTTTTT
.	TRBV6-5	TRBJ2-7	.	CASSYSGAVMVYEQYF	TGTGCCAGCAGTTATTCGGGGGCGGTGATGGTCTACGAGCAGTACTTC
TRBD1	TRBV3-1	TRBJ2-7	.	CASSQPGQGRTYEQYF	TGTGCCAGCAGCCAACCCGGACAGGGGAGGACCTACGAGCAGTACTTC
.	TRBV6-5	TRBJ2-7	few	CASSYEGGGLTYF	TGTGCCAGCAGTTACGAGGGGGGGGGCCTAACCTACTTC
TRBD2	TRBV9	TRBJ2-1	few	CASSVRGTNLEQFF	TGTGCCAGCAGCGTACGGGGGACTAATCTTGAGCAGTTCTTC
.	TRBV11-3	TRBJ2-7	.	CASSRQDASSYEQYF	TGTGCCAGCAGTCGACAGGATGCCTCCTCCTACGAGCAGTACTTC
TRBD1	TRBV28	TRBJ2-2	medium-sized	CASHRGPNTGELFF	TGTGCCAGCCACAGGGGTCCCAACACCGGGGAGCTGTTTTTT
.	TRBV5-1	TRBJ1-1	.	CASSSHPLRNTEAFF	TGCGCCAGCAGCTCTCATCCTTTGCGGAACACTGAAGCTTTCTTT
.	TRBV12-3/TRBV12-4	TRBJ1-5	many	CASSPRNRFQPQHF	TGTGCCAGCAGTCCCCGCAACAGGTTCCAGCCCCAGCATTTT
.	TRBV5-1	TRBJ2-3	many	CASSLISLTHTQYF	TGCGCCAGCAGCTTGATTAGCCTCACACATACGCAGTATTTT
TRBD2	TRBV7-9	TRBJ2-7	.	CASSLAGLGGDEQYF	TGTGCCAGCAGCTTAGCGGGGCTGGGGGGGGACGAGCAGTACTTC
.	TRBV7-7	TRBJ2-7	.	CAEAQSRDTYEQYF	TGTGCCGAGGCCCAATCGAGGGATACCTACGAGCAGTACTTC
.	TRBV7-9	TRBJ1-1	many	CASSEEAFF	TGTGCCAGCAGCGAAGAAGCTTTCTTT
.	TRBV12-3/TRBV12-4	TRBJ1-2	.	CASSVTGRGGYTF	TGTGCCAGCAGTGTAACAGGGCGAGGAGGCTACACCTTC
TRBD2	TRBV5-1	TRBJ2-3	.	CASSLLGERELTDTQYF	TGCGCCAGCAGCTTGCTTGGTGAGCGGGAGTTGACAGATACGCAGTATTTT
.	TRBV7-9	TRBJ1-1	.	CASSLVSPGGEAFF	TGTGCCAGCAGCTTAGTGTCGCCGGGAGGTGAAGCTTTCTTT
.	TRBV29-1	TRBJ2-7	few	CSVGDNAYEQYF	TGCAGCGTTGGGGACAATGCCTACGAGCAGTACTTC
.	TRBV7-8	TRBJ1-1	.	CASSLAEFFNTEAFF	TGTGCCAGCAGCTTAGCCGAGTTTTTTAACACTGAAGCTTTCTTT
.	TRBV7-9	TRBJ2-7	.	CASSHQGGALDEQYF	TGTGCCAGCAGCCATCAAGGGGGGGCCTTGGACGAGCAGTACTTC
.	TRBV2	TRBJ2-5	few	CASSDGTKPTGRETQYF	TGTGCCAGCAGTGATGGTACAAAACCTACAGGGAGGGAGACCCAGTACTTC
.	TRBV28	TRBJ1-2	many	CASTSEFYGYTF	TGTGCCAGCACCTCAGAGTTCTATGGCTACACCTTC
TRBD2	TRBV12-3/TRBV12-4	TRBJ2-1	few	CASSLRLAGGKEEQFF	TGTGCCAGCAGTCTTAGACTAGCGGGGGGGAAGGAAGAGCAGTTCTTC
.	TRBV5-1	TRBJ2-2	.	CASSYSRSTGELFF	TGCGCCAGCAGTTACTCAAGAAGCACCGGGGAGCTGTTTTTT
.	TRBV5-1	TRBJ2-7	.	CASSLGLYPYEQYF	TGCGCCAGCAGCTTGGGGCTTTACCCCTACGAGCAGTACTTC
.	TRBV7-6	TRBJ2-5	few	CASSLNQVVVETQYF	TGTGCCAGCAGCTTAAATCAGGTCGTCGTAGAGACCCAGTACTTC
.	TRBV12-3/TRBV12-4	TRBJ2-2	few	CASSLTGTGAGELFF	TGTGCCAGCAGTTTGACCGGGACCGGGGCCGGGGAGCTGTTTTTT
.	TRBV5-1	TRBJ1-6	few	CASSFQQGVGSPLHF	TGCGCCAGCAGCTTTCAACAGGGTGTTGGTTCACCCCTCCACTTT
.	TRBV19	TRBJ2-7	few	CASSPGTAAPREQYF	TGTGCCAGTAGCCCCGGGACCGCCGCCCCTCGGGAGCAGTACTTC
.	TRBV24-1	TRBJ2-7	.	CATSDLRTEPATYEQYF	TGTGCCACCAGTGATCTTAGGACAGAGCCGGCGACCTACGAGCAGTACTTC
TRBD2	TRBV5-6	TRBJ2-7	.	CASSWNSGVWSYEQYF	TGTGCCAGCAGCTGGAATAGCGGGGTGTGGTCCTACGAGCAGTACTTC
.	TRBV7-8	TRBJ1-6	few	CASSLVGPWNSPLHF	TGTGCCAGCAGCTTAGTGGGACCCTGGAATTCACCCCTCCACTTT
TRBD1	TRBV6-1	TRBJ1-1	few	CASSGYRDRDEAFF	TGTGCCAGCAGTGGATACCGGGACAGGGACGAAGCTTTCTTT
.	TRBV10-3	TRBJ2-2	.	CAISERAGELFF	TGTGCCATCAGTGAGAGGGCCGGGGAGCTGTTTTTT
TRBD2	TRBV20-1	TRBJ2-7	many	CSALAGGPSEQYF	TGCAGTGCGTTAGCGGGAGGGCCCTCCGAGCAGTACTTC
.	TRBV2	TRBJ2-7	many	CASSEARLASSYEQYF	TGTGCCAGCAGTGAAGCGCGGCTGGCCTCCTCCTACGAGCAGTACTTC
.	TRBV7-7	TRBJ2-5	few	CASSLAPVLQETQYF	TGTGCTAGCAGCTTAGCGCCCGTTTTACAAGAGACCCAGTACTTC
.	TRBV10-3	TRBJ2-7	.	CAISAGWEQYF	TGTGCCATCAGTGCGGGTTGGGAGCAGTACTTC
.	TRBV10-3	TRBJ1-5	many	CAISEWGIDQPQHF	TGTGCCATCAGTGAGTGGGGAATCGATCAGCCCCAGCATTTT
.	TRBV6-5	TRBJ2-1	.	CASSSHPRDAGHYNEQFF	TGTGCCAGCAGTTCACACCCCCGGGACGCGGGGCACTACAATGAGCAGTTCTTC
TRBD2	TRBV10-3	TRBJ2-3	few	CAIGEGRFADTQYF	TGTGCCATCGGGGAGGGACGCTTCGCAGATACGCAGTATTTT
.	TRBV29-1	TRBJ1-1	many	CSVEPETKGTEAFF	TGCAGCGTTGAACCCGAGACGAAGGGGACTGAAGCTTTCTTT
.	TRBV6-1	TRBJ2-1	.	CASSADLQVYNEQFF	TGTGCCAGCAGCGCCGATCTACAGGTTTACAATGAGCAGTTCTTC
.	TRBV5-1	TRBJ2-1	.	CASSLMAAGSWNNEQFF	TGCGCCAGCAGCTTGATGGCGGCGGGATCGTGGAACAATGAGCAGTTCTTC
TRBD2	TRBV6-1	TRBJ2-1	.	CASSEALLAGYNEQFF	TGTGCCAGCAGTGAAGCACTCCTAGCGGGGTACAATGAGCAGTTCTTC
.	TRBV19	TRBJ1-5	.	CASGQSNQPQHF	TGTGCCAGTGGTCAGAGCAATCAGCCCCAGCATTTT
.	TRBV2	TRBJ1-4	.	CAIRVTVNNEKLFF	TGTGCCATCCGAGTGACGGTTAATAATGAAAAACTGTTTTTT
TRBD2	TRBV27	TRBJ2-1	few	CASSPVAGAAYNEQFF	TGTGCCAGCAGTCCCGTAGCGGGAGCGGCCTACAATGAGCAGTTCTTC
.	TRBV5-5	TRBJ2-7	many	CASSLEDISYEQYF	TGTGCCAGCAGCTTGGAGGACATCTCCTACGAGCAGTACTTC